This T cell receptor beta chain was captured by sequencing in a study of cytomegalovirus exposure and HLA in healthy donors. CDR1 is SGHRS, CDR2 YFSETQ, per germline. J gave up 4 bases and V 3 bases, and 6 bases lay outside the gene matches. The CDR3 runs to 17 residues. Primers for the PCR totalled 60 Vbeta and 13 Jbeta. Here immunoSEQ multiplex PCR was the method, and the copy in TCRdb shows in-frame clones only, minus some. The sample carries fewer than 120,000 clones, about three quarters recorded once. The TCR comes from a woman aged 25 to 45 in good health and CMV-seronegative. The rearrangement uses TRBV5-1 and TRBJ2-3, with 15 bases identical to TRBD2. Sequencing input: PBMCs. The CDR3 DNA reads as TGCGCCAGCAGCTACGGACTAGCGGGGGGGCCATCAGATACGCAGTATTTT. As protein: CASSYGLAGGPSDTQYF.